The clone carrying this T cell receptor beta chain has a count of ten or more. The data are from a study of regulatory T cells in long-lasting Graves disease. This sample's time point: newly diagnosed GD, antithyroid drugs for less than 3 months. RNA from PBMCs was the source of the TCR library. Building of the TCR beta libraries involved iRepertoire HTBI primers and Arm-PCR of CDR3 regions. TCRdb re-derived calls from the multiplex PCR reads in MiXCR, one entry per CDR3 protein. The repertoire holds about 450,000 distinct CDR3 sequences, around 15% seen once, with approximately 15% in the top ten. The data were also submitted as part of a second study, on T cells in Graves' hyperthyroidism and ophthalmopathy. This second study says: TCR CDR3 underwent first-round RT-PCR with the HTBI primer set. From stable hyperthyroidism, ophthalmopathy was separated by a 13 V-J model. The model foresaw ophthalmopathy a median around 6.8 months prior to onset.

This specimen consisted of peripheral blood mononuclear cells (PBMCs), obtained at new diagnosis, from a patient treated with antithyroid drugs. This clonotype was sampled from a woman between 45 and 60 years old with Graves disease.

The CDR3, as DNA: TGTGCCAGCAGCCCCACCGGGTCCCACGAGCAGTACTTC. It yields the protein CASSPTGSHEQYF. The V gene is TRBV28, the J gene TRBJ2-7; D is uncertain. V lost 6 bases and J lost 5, with 14 bases in between. The V gene's germline CDR1 is MDHEN and CDR2 SYDVKM. This CDR3 spans 13 amino acids.